This is a list of T cell receptor beta chains from one sample in a study of blood T cells in healthy people across ages. One entry per CDR3 protein, called by TCRdb with MiXCR from the 5' RACE reads. This sample has 1.5 million to 2 million distinct CDR3 sequences, with roughly 30% found just once. The sequencing sample was made of blood. All receptors come from a woman aged 25 to 39 in good health. The CDR3 runs from the conserved cysteine through the conserved F or W. The order of the fields is CDR3 length, J gene, clone size, V gene, D gene, CDR3 DNA, CDR3 protein. The D gene is left open where the match is weak. Some rows mark clone size as missing; the rest say once, few, many or name a class of expanded clone.

length: 14; J: TRBJ1-5; size: few; V: TRBV10-3; D: .; DNA: TGTGCCATCAGTGTAGGTGACAGCAATCAGCCCCAGCATTTT; CDR3: CAISVGDSNQPQHF
length: 12; J: TRBJ2-1; size: .; V: TRBV28; D: TRBD1; DNA: TGTGCCGGCAGTTGGGACAGTCGGGAGCAGTTCTTC; CDR3: CAGSWDSREQFF
length: 15; J: TRBJ2-7; size: many; V: TRBV5-1; D: TRBD2; DNA: TGCGCCAGCAGCTTGAGACTAGCGGGAGACTACGAGCAGTACTTC; CDR3: CASSLRLAGDYEQYF
length: 15; J: TRBJ2-3; size: .; V: TRBV6-7; D: TRBD1; DNA: TGTGCCAGCAGTTTGGGACAGGGGTCCACAGATACGAAGTATTTT; CDR3: CASSLGQGSTDTKYF
length: 16; J: TRBJ1-2; size: .; V: TRBV7-9; D: .; DNA: TGTGCCAGCAGCTTATATCCTCCCTCGCAGGAGATTGGCTACACCTTC; CDR3: CASSLYPPSQEIGYTF
length: 14; J: TRBJ2-3; size: few; V: TRBV7-2; D: .; DNA: TGTGCCAGCAGCTTAGGGGTCTATTCAGATACGCAGTATTTT; CDR3: CASSLGVYSDTQYF
length: 14; J: TRBJ2-3; size: few; V: TRBV5-5; D: .; DNA: TGTGCCAGCAGCCATCCGAACAGGGAAGATACGCAGTATTTT; CDR3: CASSHPNREDTQYF
length: 13; J: TRBJ2-3; size: .; V: TRBV15; D: .; DNA: TGTGCCACCAGCAGAGGGTCGGCAGATACGCAGTATTTT; CDR3: CATSRGSADTQYF
length: 14; J: TRBJ2-4; size: many; V: TRBV29-1; D: .; DNA: TGCAGCGTGAAAACACGACTAGCCAAAAACATTCAGTACTTC; CDR3: CSVKTRLAKNIQYF
length: 14; J: TRBJ2-4; size: many; V: TRBV20-1; D: .; DNA: TGCAGTGCCCCCGGGCAAACAGATCAAGGCATTCAGTACTTC; CDR3: CSAPGQTDQGIQYF
length: 15; J: TRBJ2-7; size: few; V: TRBV5-1; D: TRBD2; DNA: TGCGCCAGCAGCTTGGCGGGAGGCCTGTTCTACGAGCAGTACTTC; CDR3: CASSLAGGLFYEQYF
length: 15; J: TRBJ1-4; size: few; V: TRBV5-1; D: .; DNA: TGCGCCAGCAGCTTATCGAAGGGTCTTGGTGAAAAACTGTTTTTT; CDR3: CASSLSKGLGEKLFF
length: 15; J: TRBJ2-3; size: once; V: TRBV28; D: TRBD1; DNA: TGTGCCAGCAGTTTTAGGGTACAGGGGCCAGATACGCAGTATTTT; CDR3: CASSFRVQGPDTQYF
length: 15; J: TRBJ2-5; size: few; V: TRBV7-2; D: .; DNA: TGTGCCAGCAGCTTGGAGGGCCCCGGGTGGGAGACCCAGTACTTC; CDR3: CASSLEGPGWETQYF
length: 15; J: TRBJ2-1; size: few; V: TRBV12-3/TRBV12-4; D: .; DNA: TGTGCCAGCACCCCCCGTGGAGGGTCGAGCGGTGAGCAGTTCTTC; CDR3: CASTPRGGSSGEQFF
length: 16; J: TRBJ2-5; size: .; V: TRBV10-1; D: TRBD2; DNA: TGCGCCAGTAGTGATGGCGGCAGCGGGGGTCAAGAGACCCCGTACTTC; CDR3: CASSDGGSGGQETPYF
length: 19; J: TRBJ2-7; size: many; V: TRBV7-9; D: TRBD2; DNA: TGTGCCAGCAGCTTAGCACCCGGGGGAGGTAGCGGGAGTACCCACGAGCAGTACTTC; CDR3: CASSLAPGGGSGSTHEQYF
length: 14; J: TRBJ2-3; size: few; V: TRBV6-2/TRBV6-3; D: .; DNA: TGTGCCAGCAGACTAAGCGGGTTCACAGATACGCAGTATTTT; CDR3: CASRLSGFTDTQYF
length: 13; J: TRBJ2-3; size: .; V: TRBV12-3/TRBV12-4; D: .; DNA: TGTGCCAGTGGGGTTTTGGACACAGATACGCAGTATTTT; CDR3: CASGVLDTDTQYF
length: 14; J: TRBJ2-5; size: few; V: TRBV29-1; D: .; DNA: TGCAGCGGCGCGGGGTCAGGACCCGGGGAGACCCAGTACTTC; CDR3: CSGAGSGPGETQYF
length: 17; J: TRBJ2-1; size: .; V: TRBV6-5; D: TRBD1; DNA: TGTGCCAGCAGTTACCGAAGCCGGACAGGGACGGTCAGCGAGCAGTTCTTC; CDR3: CASSYRSRTGTVSEQFF
length: 17; J: TRBJ2-1; size: .; V: TRBV3-1; D: TRBD2; DNA: TGTGCCAGCAGCCGCCCTCTCCGGGACTACTCCTACAATGAGCAGTTCTTC; CDR3: CASSRPLRDYSYNEQFF
length: 16; J: TRBJ2-3; size: .; V: TRBV9; D: TRBD2; DNA: TGTGCCAGCAGCGTACGAGCGGGGTCCTCCACAGATACGCAGTATTTT; CDR3: CASSVRAGSSTDTQYF
length: 14; J: TRBJ2-7; size: .; V: TRBV12-3/TRBV12-4; D: .; DNA: TGTGCCAGCAGTGTCCAGGGAAGTATCTACGAGCAGTACTTC; CDR3: CASSVQGSIYEQYF
length: 14; J: TRBJ2-7; size: .; V: TRBV2; D: .; DNA: TGTGCCAGCAGTGGTGGCAGGGGCCCCTACGAGCAGTACTTC; CDR3: CASSGGRGPYEQYF
length: 15; J: TRBJ2-1; size: few; V: TRBV3-1; D: TRBD2; DNA: TGTGCCAGCAACGTCCGGGGGGGCGGTGGCGATGAGCAGTTCTTC; CDR3: CASNVRGGGGDEQFF
length: 14; J: TRBJ1-4; size: .; V: TRBV5-1; D: TRBD1; DNA: TGCGCCAGCAGCCCCGGGACAGGGGAGGAAAAACTGTTTTTT; CDR3: CASSPGTGEEKLFF
length: 15; J: TRBJ2-1; size: few; V: TRBV11-2; D: TRBD1; DNA: TGTGCCAGCTCCACCGGGACAGGGGTAACCAATGAGCAGTTCTTC; CDR3: CASSTGTGVTNEQFF
length: 12; J: TRBJ1-5; size: many; V: TRBV3-1; D: .; DNA: TGTGCCAGCAGCCAAGATGATCAGCCCCAGCATTTT; CDR3: CASSQDDQPQHF
length: 12; J: TRBJ2-5; size: few; V: TRBV5-6; D: .; DNA: TGTGCCAGCAGCTTGGGGGGGTCCCGTAAGTACTTC; CDR3: CASSLGGSRKYF
length: 19; J: TRBJ2-7; size: .; V: TRBV7-2; D: TRBD2; DNA: TGTGCCAGCAGCTTAGGGTTGGGGACTAGCGGATTAGGGGGTCACGAGCAGTACTTC; CDR3: CASSLGLGTSGLGGHEQYF
length: 16; J: TRBJ2-3; size: many; V: TRBV20-1; D: TRBD2; DNA: TGCAGTGCTAGAGTTCAACTAGCGGGTTTCACAGATACGCAGTATTTT; CDR3: CSARVQLAGFTDTQYF
length: 16; J: TRBJ2-1; size: .; V: TRBV7-9; D: TRBD1; DNA: TGTGCCAGCAGCCCTCCCGGGACAGGGCAAAACAATGAGCAGTTCTTC; CDR3: CASSPPGTGQNNEQFF
length: 15; J: TRBJ2-2; size: few; V: TRBV7-9; D: .; DNA: TGTGCCCTCCCCTGGACGGGATCGAACACCGGGGAGCTGTTTTTT; CDR3: CALPWTGSNTGELFF
length: 16; J: TRBJ2-1; size: few; V: TRBV12-3/TRBV12-4; D: .; DNA: TGTGCCAGCAGTATCCTTCCTAGCGAAAGATACAATGAGCAGTTCTTC; CDR3: CASSILPSERYNEQFF
length: 14; J: TRBJ2-1; size: .; V: TRBV5-5; D: TRBD2; DNA: TGTGCCAGCAGCCCCTGGACTAGCGGGAATAAGCAGTTCTTC; CDR3: CASSPWTSGNKQFF
length: 14; J: TRBJ2-7; size: many; V: TRBV12-3/TRBV12-4; D: .; DNA: TGTGCCAGCAGTCCCAGCCCATCAGGGAGCGAGCAGTACTTC; CDR3: CASSPSPSGSEQYF
length: 13; J: TRBJ1-2; size: .; V: TRBV9; D: .; DNA: TGTGCCAGCAGCGTAGGGGGGCCTAATGGCTACACCTTC; CDR3: CASSVGGPNGYTF
length: 16; J: TRBJ2-3; size: few; V: TRBV29-1; D: .; DNA: TGCAGCGTTGAAGATCGGCAGCTTTCCTTCACAGATACGCAGTATTTT; CDR3: CSVEDRQLSFTDTQYF
length: 14; J: TRBJ2-5; size: .; V: TRBV7-9; D: .; DNA: TGTGCCAGCAGCTTGGGAACTAGGGAAGAGACCCAGTACTTC; CDR3: CASSLGTREETQYF
length: 15; J: TRBJ1-2; size: .; V: TRBV18; D: .; DNA: TGTGCCAGCTCCATTGGAACCCGGAGACACTATGGCTACACCTTC; CDR3: CASSIGTRRHYGYTF
length: 15; J: TRBJ1-1; size: few; V: TRBV9; D: .; DNA: TGCGCCAGCAACCCCCTCGGGACACAGAACACTGAAGCTTTCTTT; CDR3: CASNPLGTQNTEAFF
length: 17; J: TRBJ2-1; size: few; V: TRBV5-6; D: TRBD2; DNA: TGTGCCAGCAGCTTGGATAGCGGGGGTACACCCTACAATGAGCAGTTCTTC; CDR3: CASSLDSGGTPYNEQFF
length: 13; J: TRBJ1-1; size: few; V: TRBV20-1; D: .; DNA: TGCAGTGCTATCAGCGGGAGATGGACTGAAGCTTTCTTT; CDR3: CSAISGRWTEAFF
length: 13; J: TRBJ2-7; size: few; V: TRBV24-1; D: .; DNA: TGTGCCACCAGTGATCTAACTTCCTACGAGCAGTACTTC; CDR3: CATSDLTSYEQYF
length: 14; J: TRBJ2-7; size: many; V: TRBV9; D: .; DNA: TGTGCCAGCAGCGCAGGGAATCGGGCGATCGAGCAGTACTTC; CDR3: CASSAGNRAIEQYF
length: 15; J: TRBJ1-1; size: .; V: TRBV18; D: TRBD1; DNA: TGTGCCAGCTTAATTCCAGGGGGCAGAAACACTGAAGCTTTCTTT; CDR3: CASLIPGGRNTEAFF
length: 16; J: TRBJ1-1; size: .; V: TRBV28; D: .; DNA: TGTGCCAGCAGCAAAGGGGTCTTTGGAATGAACACTGAAGCTTTCTTT; CDR3: CASSKGVFGMNTEAFF